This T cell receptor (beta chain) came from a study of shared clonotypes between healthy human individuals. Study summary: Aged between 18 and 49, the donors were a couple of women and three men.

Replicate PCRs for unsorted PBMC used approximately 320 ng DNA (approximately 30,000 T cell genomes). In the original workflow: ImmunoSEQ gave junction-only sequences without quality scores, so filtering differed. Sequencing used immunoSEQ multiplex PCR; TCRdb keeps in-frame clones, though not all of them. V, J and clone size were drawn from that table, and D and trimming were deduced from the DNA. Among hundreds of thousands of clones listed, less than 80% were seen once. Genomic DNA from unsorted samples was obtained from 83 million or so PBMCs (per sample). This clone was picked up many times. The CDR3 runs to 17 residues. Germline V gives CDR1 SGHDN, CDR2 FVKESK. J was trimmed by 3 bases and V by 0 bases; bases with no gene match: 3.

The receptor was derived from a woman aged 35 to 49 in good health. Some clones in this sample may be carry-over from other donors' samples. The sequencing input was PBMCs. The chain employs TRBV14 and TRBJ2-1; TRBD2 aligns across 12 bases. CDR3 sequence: CASSQDWTSGNYNEQFF. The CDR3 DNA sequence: TGTGCCAGCAGCCAAGATTGGACTAGCGGGAACTACAATGAGCAGTTCTTC.